This TCR beta chain was recovered during a study of T cell responses to AZD1222 COVID-19 vaccine. The repertoire was sequenced with immunoSEQ multiplex PCR; TCRdb's copy has only in-frame clones and lacks some. The sample has hundreds of thousands of clones, 85% to 95% seen once. The CDR3 loop spans 13 amino acids. Germline V CDR1 and CDR2: GTSNPN, SVGIG (reference sequence). V trimming: 2 bases; J trimming: 9 bases; junction bases outside the gene matches: 3. This clone was seen more than once but under ten times. Sequences were derived from peripheral blood, sampled on day 0 of MenACWY control vaccination. This receptor was obtained from an adult in good health. V and J are TRBV30 and TRBJ1-6, with 8 bases that match TRBD1. CDR3 nucleotides: TGTGCCTGGAGTTGGACAGGGCCTTCACCCCTCCACTTT. Its protein product is CAWSWTGPSPLHF.